The 18 T cell receptor beta chains below were found in one sample sequenced in a study of blood T cell repertoires in COVID-19 (dated by TCRdb to the early 2020s). Libraries were built with the immunoSEQ multiplex PCR assay. TCRdb obtained this table from immuneACCESS and retained in-frame rearrangements with V and J assigned. These tables miss some clones; where compared with another copy, unresolved V genes account for less than half of the shortfall, and the remainder is unexplained. This sample has under 500,000 clones in its table, and about 89% of those were observed once. The ten most abundant clones make up about 4.5% of the sample. Sequences were obtained from peripheral blood. The receptors were gathered from a woman in her twenties or thirties with acute or convalescent COVID-19.

The chain links TRBV5-4 to TRBJ2-1, with unresolved D. Per germline, CDR1 SGHNT and CDR2 YYREEE (reference sequence). The V end was cut by 0 bases, the J end by 9 bases, with 16 bases between. This CDR3 contains 15 residues. CDR3 residues: CASSLGVATLAEQFF. The DNA for the CDR3 is TGTGCCAGCAGCTTGGGGGTGGCGACTCTTGCTGAGCAGTTCTTC.

This chain uses TRBV5-4 with TRBJ2-5, with a tentative D call TRBD2 (6 bases). V shed 2 bases and J shed 5 bases, with 13 bases lying between them. The CDR3 sequence is 14 residues long. CDR1 SGHNT and CDR2 YYREEE come from the germline V gene (reference sequence). CDR3 DNA: TGTGCCAGCAGCTTTAGACTAGTAGATGAGACCCAGTACTTC. Encoded protein: CASSFRLVDETQYF.

The chain links TRBV19 to TRBJ1-5, with D unclear. This CDR3 has 13 amino acids. V shed 3 bases and J shed 9 bases, with 12 bases lying between them. The germline V gene encodes CDR1 LNHDA and CDR2 SQIVND (reference sequence). Here the CDR3 reads CASSMGPLRPQHF. The CDR3 DNA is TGTGCCAGTAGTATGGGCCCCTTACGGCCCCAGCATTTT.

This chain joins TRBV6-1 and TRBJ2-3; 7 nucleotides match TRBD2. Germline assignment: CDR1 MNHNS and CDR2 SASEGT. This CDR3 is built from 17 residues. The trim removed 4 bases at V and 0 bases at J, leaving 10 bases unmatched. CDR3 region: CASSVVLGGGSTDTQYF. CDR3 DNA sequence: TGTGCCAGCAGTGTGGTGTTGGGGGGAGGGAGCACAGATACGCAGTATTTT.

The chain recombines TRBV5-1 with TRBJ1-5; D ambiguous. V lost 5 bases to trimming and J lost 4 bases, with 16 bases between them. This CDR3 contains 15 residues. Germline CDR1 is SGHRS and CDR2 is YFSETQ. CDR3 in amino acids: CASRLGPSKNQPQHF. CDR3 nucleotides: TGCGCCAGCAGGCTCGGTCCGAGCAAGAATCAGCCCCAGCATTTT.

V gene TRBV3-1 (or the pseudogene TRBV3-2) combines with J gene TRBJ1-2; D is unclear. This CDR3 contains 13 residues. Germline V gene sequence: CDR1 LGHDT, CDR2 YNNKEL (reference sequence). V was shortened by 6 bases and J by 4 bases, with 12 bases between the two germline ends. The CDR3 DNA is TGTGCCAGCAGTAATGGTATGAGCTATGGCTACACCTTC. Encoded protein: CASSNGMSYGYTF.

The chain links TRBV28 to TRBJ1-3; D is uncertain. The germline V gene encodes CDR1 MDHEN and CDR2 SYDVKM. Deletions cut 4 bases from V and 0 bases from J, with 7 bases between. The CDR3 is 14 residues long. The CDR3 reads CASSSRFSGNTIYF. The CDR3 bases are TGTGCCAGCAGTTCACGGTTCTCTGGAAACACCATATATTTT.

The chain has TRBV12-3 or TRBV12-4 and TRBJ1-2; D possibly corresponds to TRBD1 (5 bases). V shed 5 bases and J shed 6 bases, with 13 bases lying between them. CDR3 length: 13 amino acids. DNA for the CDR3: TGTGCCAGCAGTCGCGGGCGGGGGGATGGCTACACCTTC. Its translation: CASSRGRGDGYTF.

About this clone itself: The same CDR3 also results from other DNA sequences found in this sample. V and J are TRBV3-1 (or the pseudogene TRBV3-2) and TRBJ2-7; D call uncertain. There are 13 residues in the CDR3. The ends were cut back, 1 base at V and 4 bases at J, with 8 bases in the middle. CDR1 is LGHDT and CDR2 is YNNKEL in the germline V gene (reference sequence). The CDR3, as DNA: TGTGCCAGCAGCCAAGTCGGCGGATACGAGCAGTACTTC. The encoded protein is CASSQVGGYEQYF.

The J gene is TRBJ2-7, the V gene TRBV6-5, with 8 bases identical to TRBD2. The germline gives CDR1 MNHEY, CDR2 SVGAGI. This CDR3 contains 15 residues. The V and J ends lost 5 bases and 4 bases, in that order; junction bases with no gene match: 10. The CDR3 sequence is CASSREGQGIYEQYF. Here the CDR3 DNA reads TGTGCCAGCAGTCGGGAGGGCCAGGGGATTTACGAGCAGTACTTC.

This chain links TRBV7-2 with TRBJ2-3; 8 nucleotides align to TRBD2. Per germline, CDR1 SGHTA and CDR2 FQGNSA. The CDR3 has 15 residues. V lost 4 bases, J lost 6 bases, and 9 bases stayed unmatched. The DNA of the CDR3 is TGTGCCAGCAGCTCTTGGGCGGGGGGACCGGATACGCAGTATTTT. It encodes CASSSWAGGPDTQYF.

The chain uses TRBV2 and TRBJ1-6; 7 nucleotides agree with TRBD1. The CDR3 is 13 residues long. With V trimmed by 11 bases and J by 6 bases, 7 bases remained unmatched. CDR1 and CDR2 (germline): SNHLY, FYNNEI. The CDR3 here is CAGQVEINSPLHF. CDR3 DNA: TGTGCCGGACAGGTTGAAATTAATTCACCCCTCCACTTT. Full variable domain (rest looked up from reference TRBV2 and TRBJ1-6): EPEVTQTPSHQVTQMGQEVILRCVPISNHLYFYWYRQILGQKVEFLVSFYNNEISEKSEIFDDQFSVERPDGSNFTLKIRSTKLEDSAMYFCAGQVEINSPLHFGNGTRLTVT.

This clone appeared a single time. The CDR3 sequence: CASSYMDYPGELFF. The CDR3 nucleotides are TGTGCCAGCAGCTATATGGACTATCCCGGGGAGCTGTTTTTT. The chain couples TRBV5-6 to TRBJ2-2, with D maybe TRBD2 (6 bases). This CDR3 has 14 amino acids. CDR1 SGHDT and CDR2 YYEEEE come from the germline V gene. V was trimmed by 3 bases and J by 6 bases, leaving 12 bases between them. The variable domain in full, completed from reference TRBV5-6 and TRBJ2-2, reads DAGVTQSPTHLIKTRGQQVTLRCSPKSGHDTVSWYQQALGQGPQFIFQYYEEEERQRGNFPDRFSGHQFPNYSSELNVNALLLGDSALYLCASSYMDYPGELFFGEGSRLTVL.

This clone was found a few times. The rearrangement uses TRBV5-1 and TRBJ1-5; D perhaps matches TRBD1 (6 bases). CDR3 length: 15 residues. Germline V gene sequence: CDR1 SGHRS, CDR2 YFSETQ. The V end was cut by 0 bases, the J end by 3 bases, with 10 bases between. CDR3 DNA: TGCGCCAGCAGCTTGGAGGGGACAAACAATCAGCCCCAGCATTTT. Translating gives CASSLEGTNNQPQHF.

The chain couples TRBV6-5 to TRBJ1-2, with 8 bases lining up with TRBD1. J lost 3 bases, V lost 6 bases, and 9 bases had no gene match. Per the germline V gene, CDR1 is MNHEY and CDR2 is SVGAGI. The CDR3 is made up of 15 amino acids. The CDR3 reads CASSPQGQGDYGYTF. CDR3 DNA sequence: TGTGCCAGCAGCCCGCAAGGACAGGGCGACTATGGCTACACCTTC.

V usage is TRBV11-2 and J usage is TRBJ2-3, with D possibly matching TRBD2 (6 bases). The CDR3 totals 17 residues. Germline V gene data show CDR1 as SGHAT and CDR2 as FQNNGV. V was pared by 6 bases and J by 1 base, with 20 bases between. CDR3 sequence: CASSHPGGRGGTDTQYF. CDR3 nucleotide sequence: TGTGCCAGCAGTCACCCCGGAGGGCGGGGAGGCACAGATACGCAGTATTTT.

J is TRBJ2-7 and V is TRBV5-6; a weak D match, TRBD1 (6 bases). This CDR3 comprises 13 residues. The V gene's germline CDR1 is SGHDT and CDR2 YYEEEE. Trimming removed 4 bases at V and 4 bases at J, with 12 bases between. The CDR3 bases are TGTGCCAGCAGCATCCAGGGGTCGTACGAGCAGTACTTC. Encoded protein: CASSIQGSYEQYF.

CDR3 sequence: CSVRTGGKANEKLFF. The CDR3 coding sequence is TGCAGCGTTCGGACAGGGGGTAAAGCCAATGAAAAACTGTTTTTT. The J gene is TRBJ1-4, the V gene TRBV29-1; 10 nucleotides agree with TRBD1. The V and J ends lost 5 bases and 5 bases, in that order; junction bases with no gene match: 8. The CDR3 loop spans 15 amino acids. Germline values: CDR1 SQVTM, CDR2 ANQGSEA.